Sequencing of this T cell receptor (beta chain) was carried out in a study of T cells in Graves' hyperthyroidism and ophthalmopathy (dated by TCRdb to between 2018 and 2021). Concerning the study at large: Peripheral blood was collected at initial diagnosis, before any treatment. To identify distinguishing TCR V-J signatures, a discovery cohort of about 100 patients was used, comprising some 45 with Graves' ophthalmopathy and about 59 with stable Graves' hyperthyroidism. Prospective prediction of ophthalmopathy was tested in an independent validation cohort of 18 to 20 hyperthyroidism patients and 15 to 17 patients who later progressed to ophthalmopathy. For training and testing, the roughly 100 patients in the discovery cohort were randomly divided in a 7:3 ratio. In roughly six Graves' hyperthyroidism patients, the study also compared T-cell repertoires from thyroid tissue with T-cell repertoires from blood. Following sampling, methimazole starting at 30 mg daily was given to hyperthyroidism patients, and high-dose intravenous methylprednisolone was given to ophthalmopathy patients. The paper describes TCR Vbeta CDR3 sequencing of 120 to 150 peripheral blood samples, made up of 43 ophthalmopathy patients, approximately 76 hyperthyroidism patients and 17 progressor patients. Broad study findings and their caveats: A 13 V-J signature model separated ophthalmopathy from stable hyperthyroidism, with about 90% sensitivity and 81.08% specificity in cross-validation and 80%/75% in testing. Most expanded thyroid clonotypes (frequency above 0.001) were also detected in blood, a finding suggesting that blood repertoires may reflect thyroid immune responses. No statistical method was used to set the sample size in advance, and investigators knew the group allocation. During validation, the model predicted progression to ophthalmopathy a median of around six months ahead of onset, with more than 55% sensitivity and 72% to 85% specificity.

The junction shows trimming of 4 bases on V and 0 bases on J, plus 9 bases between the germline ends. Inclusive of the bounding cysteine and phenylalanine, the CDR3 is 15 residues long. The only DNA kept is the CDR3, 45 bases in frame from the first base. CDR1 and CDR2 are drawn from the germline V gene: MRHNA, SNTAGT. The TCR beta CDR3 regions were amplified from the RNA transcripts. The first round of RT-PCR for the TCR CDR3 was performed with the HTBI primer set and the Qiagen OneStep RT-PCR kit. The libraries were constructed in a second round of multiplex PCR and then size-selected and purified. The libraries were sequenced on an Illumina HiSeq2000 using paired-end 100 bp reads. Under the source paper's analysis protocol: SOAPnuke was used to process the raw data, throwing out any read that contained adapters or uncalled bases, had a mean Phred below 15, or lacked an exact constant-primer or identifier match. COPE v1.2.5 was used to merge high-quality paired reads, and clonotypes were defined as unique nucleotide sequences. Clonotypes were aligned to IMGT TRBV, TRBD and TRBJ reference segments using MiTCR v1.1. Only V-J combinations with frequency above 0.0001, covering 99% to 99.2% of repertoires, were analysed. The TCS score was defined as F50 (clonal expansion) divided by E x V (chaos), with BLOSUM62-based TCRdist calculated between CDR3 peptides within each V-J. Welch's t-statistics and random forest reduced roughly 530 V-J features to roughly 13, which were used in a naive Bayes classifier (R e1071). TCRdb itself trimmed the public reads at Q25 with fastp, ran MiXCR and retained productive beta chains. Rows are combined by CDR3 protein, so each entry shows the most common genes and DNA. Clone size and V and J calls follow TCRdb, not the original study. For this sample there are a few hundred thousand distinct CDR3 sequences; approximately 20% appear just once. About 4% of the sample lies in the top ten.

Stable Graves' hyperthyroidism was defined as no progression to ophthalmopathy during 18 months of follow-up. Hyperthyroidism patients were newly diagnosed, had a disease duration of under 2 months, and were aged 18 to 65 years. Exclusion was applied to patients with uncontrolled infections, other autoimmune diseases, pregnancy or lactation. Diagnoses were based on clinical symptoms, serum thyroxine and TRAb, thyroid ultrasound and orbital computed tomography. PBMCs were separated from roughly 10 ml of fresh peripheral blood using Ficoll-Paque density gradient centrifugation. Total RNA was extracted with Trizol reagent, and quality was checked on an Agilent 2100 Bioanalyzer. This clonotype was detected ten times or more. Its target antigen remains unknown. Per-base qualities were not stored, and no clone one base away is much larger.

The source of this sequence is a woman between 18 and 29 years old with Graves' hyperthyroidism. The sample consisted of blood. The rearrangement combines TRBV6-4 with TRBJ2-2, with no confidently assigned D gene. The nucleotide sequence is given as TGTGCCAGCAGTGCCAGACCGTCGAACACCGGGGAGCTGTTTTTT. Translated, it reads CASSARPSNTGELFF.